This TCR beta chain was identified during a study of blood T cell repertoires in COVID-19. Study context: In each case, the material was cDNA or gDNA derived from T cells, B-cell-depleted T cells, or PBMCs.

In the original processing: By means of reference gene primer amplification, nucleated cell counts were estimated. Only in-frame clones appear in the TCRdb table, and some are missing; sequencing was by immunoSEQ multiplex PCR. That table gives V, J and clone size, and the DNA gave D and trimming. This table has under 250,000 clones, around nine tenths appearing once. In Seattle, patients joined the study during active infection and were tracked longitudinally. V shed 3 bases, J shed 7 bases, and the junction held 27 bases outside the gene matches. The CDR3 consists of 22 residues. Germline assignment: CDR1 SNHLY and CDR2 FYNNEI.

This TCR derives from a man aged 55 to 70 with COVID-19, enrolled during active disease. The sample taken for sequencing was peripheral blood. The chain couples TRBV2 to TRBJ2-2; TRBD1 agrees at 9 bases. The CDR3 is CASSDLSPMTGQGWGVSGELFF. CDR3 sequence (DNA): TGTGCCAGCAGTGATCTTAGTCCGATGACGGGACAGGGTTGGGGTGTGAGCGGGGAGCTGTTTTTT. The entire variable domain, with the rest obtained from reference TRBV2 and TRBJ2-2, is as follows: EPEVTQTPSHQVTQMGQEVILRCVPISNHLYFYWYRQILGQKVEFLVSFYNNEISEKSEIFDDQFSVERPDGSNFTLKIRSTKLEDSAMYFCASSDLSPMTGQGWGVSGELFFGEGSRLTVL.